This paragraph covers one TCR beta chain sequence. Its matching antigen is unknown. Germline CDR1 is MGHDK and CDR2 is SYGVNS. The CDR3 spans 16 residues. The data are from a study of cytomegalovirus exposure and HLA in healthy donors. Whole-study results and caveats: Cytomegalovirus association was listed for under 200 TCR beta chains. In vitro, a few CMV-associated chains proved specific for CMV antigens.

13 Jbeta primers and 60 Vbeta primers were used for the PCR. Method: immunoSEQ multiplex PCR; TCRdb's copy keeps in-frame clones and lacks some. The table has approximately 120,000 clones, more than 75% seen once. This sequence joins TRBV25-1 and TRBJ2-5, with D possibly TRBD1 on 7 matching bases. The DNA end is more similar to TRBJ2-7, so the J call may be wrong. The source of this sequence is a man aged 35 to 55 in good health and CMV-seronegative. Sequencing was performed on PBMCs. The CDR3 coding sequence is TGTGCCAGCAGTGGCCCGCGGGACAGACGATACTACGAGCAGTACTTC. Translating it yields CASSGPRDRRYYEQYF.